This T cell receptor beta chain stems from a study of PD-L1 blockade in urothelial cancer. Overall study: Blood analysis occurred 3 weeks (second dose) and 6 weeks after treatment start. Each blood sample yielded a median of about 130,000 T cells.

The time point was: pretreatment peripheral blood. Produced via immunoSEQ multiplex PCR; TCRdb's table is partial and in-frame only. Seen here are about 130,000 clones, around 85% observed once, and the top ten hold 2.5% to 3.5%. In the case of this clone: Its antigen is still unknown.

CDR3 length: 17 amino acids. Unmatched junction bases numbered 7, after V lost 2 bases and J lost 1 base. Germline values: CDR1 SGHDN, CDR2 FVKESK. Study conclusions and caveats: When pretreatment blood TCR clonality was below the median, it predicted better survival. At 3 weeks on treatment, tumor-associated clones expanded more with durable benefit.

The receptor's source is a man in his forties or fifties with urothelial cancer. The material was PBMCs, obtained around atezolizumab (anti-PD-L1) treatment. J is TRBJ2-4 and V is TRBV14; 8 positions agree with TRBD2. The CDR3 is CASSQWSGSAAKNIQYF. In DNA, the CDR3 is TGTGCCAGCAGCCAATGGAGCGGGAGCGCCGCCAAAAACATTCAGTACTTC. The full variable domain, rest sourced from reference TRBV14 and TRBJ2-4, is EAGVTQFPSHSVIEKGQTVTLRCDPISGHDNLYWYRRVMGKEIKFLLHFVKESKQDESGMPNNRFLAERTGGTYSTLKVQPAELEDSGVYFCASSQWSGSAAKNIQYFGAGTRLSVL.